This T cell receptor beta chain was retrieved from a study of immune cell composition in non-small cell lung cancer. Across the study: Histologic subtype was mainly adenocarcinoma or squamous cell carcinoma.

A note on this clone: Its antigen is as yet unknown.

Germline lookup yields CDR1 SGHTA and CDR2 FQGNSA. V was pared by 5 bases and J by 0 bases, with 15 bases between. This CDR3 is built from 16 residues. Study conclusions and caveats: Shared sequences between tumour-reactive and dominant in vivo clones were not proven. Tumour TCR-beta clonality was not significantly tied to smoking pack-years.

The assay was immunoSEQ multiplex PCR, and TCRdb's table has in-frame clones only and misses some. The top ten hold about an eighth of the sample, which has about 4,300 clones, 76% seen once. Source material: lung tumor tissue. The source of this sequence is a human donor with non-small cell lung cancer. The V call is TRBV7-2, the J call TRBJ2-3; D is possibly TRBD1 (6 bases). The CDR3 sequence is CASSGQGMGSTDTQYF. The CDR3 DNA reads as TGTGCCAGCAGCGGGCAGGGGATGGGGAGCACAGATACGCAGTATTTT.